This entry lists 5 T cell receptor beta chains sequenced from one sample in a study of early stage breast cancer tumors (dated by TCRdb to about 2017). Library preparation was by the immunoSEQ multiplex PCR assay. TCRdb mirrors the immuneACCESS table, restricted to in-frame sequences. Some clones are absent from its copies; in checked studies, under half trace to an unresolved V gene, and the reason for the others is unknown. Within this sample are over 11,000 clones, with around three quarters of them counted one time only. Clones ranked in the top ten supply 7.5% to 9% of the sample. The sequenced material came from normal breast tissue next to the tumor. All receptors derive from a person aged 45 to 59 with breast cancer.

The CDR3 coding sequence is TGTGCCAGCTCACCCCCCATGGCCGCCATTATGAACACTGAAGCTTTCTTT. Protein product: CASSPPMAAIMNTEAFF. The chain has TRBV18 and TRBJ1-1; no firm D call. V was trimmed by 3 bases and J by 0 bases, leaving 17 bases between them. Germline CDR1 and CDR2: KGHSH and LQKENI. The CDR3 covers 17 residues. The full variable domain, in which reference TRBV18 and TRBJ1-1 provide the parts outside the CDR3, is NAGVMQNPRHLVRRRGQEARLRCSPMKGHSHVYWYRQLPEEGLKFMVYLQKENIIDESGMPKERFSAEFPKEGPSILRIQQVVRGDSAAYFCASSPPMAAIMNTEAFFGQGTRLTVV.

This clone was observed a few times. This sequence joins TRBV29-1 and TRBJ1-3; D is uncertain. The CDR3 loop spans 16 amino acids. The V gene's germline CDR1 is SQVTM and CDR2 ANQGSEA. With 6 bases removed from V and 0 bases from J, the gap between germline ends came to 18 bases. The CDR3 DNA reads as TGCAGCGTGAGCGGAGACACCGCCTACTCTGGAAACACCATATATTTT. Protein sequence: CSVSGDTAYSGNTIYF. Full variable domain (missing parts from reference TRBV29-1 and TRBJ1-3): SAVISQKPSRDICQRGTSLTIQCQVDSQVTMMFWYRQQPGQSLTLIATANQGSEATYESGFVIDKFPISRPNLTFSTLTVSNMSPEDSSIYLCSVSGDTAYSGNTIYFGEGSWLTVV.

The chain employs TRBV7-9 and TRBJ1-3; 8 nucleotides match TRBD1. This CDR3 region has 16 residues. Trimming cost V 5 bases and J 0 bases; bases outside gene matches: 6. Germline V gene data show CDR1 as SEHNR and CDR2 as FQNEAQ (reference sequence). The CDR3 DNA reads TGTGCCAGCAGCCCGGGACAGGAGATCTCTGGAAACACCATATATTTT. It is translated as CASSPGQEISGNTIYF.

As concerns this clone: A junction boundary mismatches the germline segment, possibly from a read error. The rearrangement links TRBV7-7 to TRBJ2-5; tentatively, D is TRBD1 or TRBD2 (6 bases each). In germline, CDR1 is SSHAT, CDR2 FNYEAQ (reference sequence). CDR3 size: 15 residues. Here the CDR3 DNA reads TGTGCTAGCAGCTTATCCGCCGGGGGCCGAGAGACCCAGTACTTC. Protein product: CASSLSAGGRETQYF.

This sequence joins TRBV4-3 and TRBJ2-5; TRBD1 agrees at 7 bases. The ends lost 3 bases at V and 0 bases at J; junction bases unmatched: 4. This CDR3 contains 15 residues. CDR1 is LGHNA, CDR2 YSLEER, per germline. CDR3 protein: CASSQGDSYQETQYF. In DNA form, the CDR3 reads TGCGCCAGCAGCCAGGGGGACAGCTACCAAGAGACCCAGTACTTC.